This T cell receptor (beta chain) was sequenced for a study of blood T cells in healthy people across ages. Study outcomes and limitations: Greater diversity and more naive CD4+ cells were seen in long-lived donors than in aged donors.

A sample-barcoded 5' primer and a J-beta primer mix were used in a second PCR of roughly 7 to 12 cycles. TCRdb itself ran the 5' RACE reads through MiXCR, one entry per CDR3 protein. The profile shows 600,000 or so distinct CDR3 sequences, under 30% of them singletons. This clonotype was counted between two and nine times. Its matching antigen is unknown. The sequenced material came from blood. This TCR was recovered from an elderly woman in good health.

CDR3 in amino acids: CASSQDNRRGKQYF. DNA of the CDR3: TGTGCCAGCAGCCAAGATAATAGGAGGGGTAAGCAGTACTTC. The rearrangement uses TRBV3-1 and TRBJ2-4; a possible D gene is TRBD2 (6 bases). The V gene's germline CDR1 is LGHDT and CDR2 YNNKEL (reference sequence). V was cut by 0 bases and J by 13 bases, with 16 bases left in between. The CDR3 is 14 amino acids.